The 32 T cell receptor beta chains given below trace back to one sample, sequenced in a study of T-cell reconstitution after alpha-beta-depleted transplantation in children. Unique molecular identifiers were built into the TCRbeta library. TCRdb used MiXCR to reprocess the PCR reads, holding one entry per CDR3 protein. The sample has a few hundred thousand distinct CDR3 sequences, around a tenth seen once. The sample was PBMCs from the stem cell graft donor, taken from the stem cell graft. The receptors here all came from a human donor who donated a stem cell graft to a child with acute lymphoblastic leukemia.

This clonotype occurred a few times. The chain is built from TRBV6-2 or TRBV6-3 and TRBJ2-1, with unresolved D. Germline lookup yields CDR1 MNHEY and CDR2 SVGEGT. V was cut by 3 bases and J by 2 bases, with 8 bases left in between. The CDR3 is 14 residues long. CDR3 protein: CASSYTRTYNEQFF. The DNA for the CDR3 is TGTGCCAGCAGTTATACGCGTACCTACAATGAGCAGTTCTTC.

This clonotype has a handful of counts. The CDR3 loop reads CASSMGISRPGTNFNEQFF. CDR3 DNA: TGTGCCAGCAGCATGGGAATATCACGACCCGGGACCAACTTCAATGAGCAGTTCTTC. The rearrangement joins TRBV27 to TRBJ2-1; D is possibly TRBD1 or TRBD2 (5 bases each). The length of the CDR3 is 19 residues. CDR1 MNHEY and CDR2 SMNVEV come from the germline V gene (reference sequence). Trimming cost V 6 bases and J 6 bases, with 30 bases left between them.

Many counts were recorded for this clonotype. The J gene is TRBJ2-3, the V gene TRBV5-1; D is perhaps TRBD1 or TRBD2 (5 bases each). The length of the CDR3 is 16 residues. The ends were cut back, 5 bases at V and 7 bases at J, with 23 bases in the middle. From germline, CDR1 is SGHRS and CDR2 YFSETQ. In DNA form, the CDR3 reads TGCGCCAGCAGATCCCAGCAGGGAGTTGAACGGAATACGCAGTATTTT. Its protein product is CASRSQQGVERNTQYF.

This clonotype has ten or more counts. The V call is TRBV28, the J call TRBJ2-1; TRBD1 matches 8 bases. J lost 11 bases, V lost 6 bases, and 18 bases had no gene match. The CDR3 runs 16 residues. Germline V lookup: CDR1 MDHEN, CDR2 SYDVKM. CDR3 region: CASSPYRTGPAMQQFF. CDR3 DNA: TGTGCCAGCAGCCCTTACCGGACAGGGCCGGCAATGCAGCAGTTCTTC. The whole variable domain, remainder taken from reference TRBV28 and TRBJ2-1, is DVKVTQSSRYLVKRTGEKVFLECVQDMDHENMFWYRQDPGLGLRLIYFSYDVKMKEKGDIPEGYSVSREKKERFSLILESASTNQTSMYLCASSPYRTGPAMQQFFGPGTRLTVL.

This chain joins TRBV7-8 and TRBJ2-1; no clear D. V was clipped by 5 bases and J by 4 bases, with 12 bases between them. Germline CDR1 reads SGHVS; CDR2 reads FQNEAQ. The CDR3 is 14 amino acids. The CDR3 loop is CASSVRVTYNEQFF. Written as DNA, the CDR3 is TGTGCCAGCAGCGTTCGGGTGACGTACAATGAGCAGTTCTTC. The entire variable domain, with the rest obtained from reference TRBV7-8 and TRBJ2-1, is as follows: GAGVSQSPRYKVAKRGQDVALRCDPISGHVSLFWYQQALGQGPEFLTYFQNEAQLDKSGLPSDRFFAERPEGSVSTLKIQRTQQEDSAVYLCASSVRVTYNEQFFGPGTRLTVL.

This clonotype was recorded many times. This chain joins TRBV29-1 and TRBJ1-1; D perhaps matches TRBD1 (6 bases). The CDR3 sequence is 13 residues long. The V end was cut by 0 bases, the J end by 7 bases, with 12 bases between. Germline lookup yields CDR1 SQVTM and CDR2 ANQGSEA. In DNA, the CDR3 is TGCAGCGTTGAAGATGGACAGAGTTTTGAAGCTTTCTTT. Its protein product is CSVEDGQSFEAFF.

V usage is TRBV20-1 and J usage is TRBJ1-5; D is unclear. From germline, CDR1 is DFQATT and CDR2 SNEGSKA (reference sequence). V dropped 6 bases and J dropped 1 base, with 10 bases sitting between them. This CDR3 has 13 residues. DNA of the CDR3: TGCAGTGCCGAGTCAGGCAGCAATCAGCCCCAGCATTTT. This gives the protein CSAESGSNQPQHF.

The chain combines TRBV4-2 with TRBJ1-4; D is uncertain. The V gene lost 9 bases and the J gene lost 4 bases, with 9 bases spanning the gap. Germline assignment: CDR1 LGHNA and CDR2 YNFKEQ. This CDR3 spans 12 amino acids. CDR3 residues: CASQAINEKLFF. The CDR3 region has the DNA TGTGCCAGTCAGGCGATTAATGAAAAACTGTTTTTT.

Only a few counts were recorded for this clonotype. This chain links TRBV6-1 with TRBJ2-7; the match to TRBD2 covers 10 bases. Germline V gives CDR1 MNHNS, CDR2 SASEGT. The ends lost 4 bases at V and 3 bases at J; junction bases unmatched: 3. There are 14 residues in the CDR3. The CDR3, as DNA: TGTGCCAGCAGTGCACTAGCGGGGAGCTACGAGCAGTACTTC. Its protein is CASSALAGSYEQYF.

This clonotype has a handful of counts. The rearrangement links TRBV5-1 to TRBJ2-3; 7 nucleotides align to TRBD1. CDR3 length equals 16 residues. Losses at the gene ends were 4 bases for V and 0 bases for J; bases not matched to a gene: 8. Looked up from germline, CDR1 is SGHRS and CDR2 is YFSETQ. The CDR3 bases are TGCGCCAGCAGCAAAGAACCGGGACAGAGCACAGATACGCAGTATTTT. Its protein product is CASSKEPGQSTDTQYF.

This clonotype was counted many times. The J gene is TRBJ2-3, the V gene TRBV15, with D hard to call. Per germline, CDR1 LNHNV and CDR2 YYDKDF (reference sequence). The CDR3 runs 13 residues. V gave up 7 bases and J gave up 2 bases, with 10 bases separating them. The CDR3 DNA sequence: TGTGCCACCAACGACCTCTCCACAGATACGCAGTATTTT. Its protein product is CATNDLSTDTQYF.

J is TRBJ2-1 and V is TRBV11-2; D may be TRBD2 (5 bases). The CDR3 loop spans 20 amino acids. Germline loops: CDR1 SGHAT, CDR2 FQNNGV. V was shortened by 5 bases and J by 0 bases, with 26 bases between the two germline ends. CDR3 sequence (DNA): TGTGCCAGCAGCCCTGCCCAACTAGGCTCCCATTACAGCTCCTACAATGAGCAGTTCTTC. Translation: CASSPAQLGSHYSSYNEQFF.

The chain recombines TRBV18 with TRBJ1-1; no definite D call. This CDR3 spans 16 amino acids. Trimming pared 2 bases from V and 0 bases from J, leaving 13 bases between. Germline CDR1 reads KGHSH; CDR2 reads LQKENI. CDR3 in DNA: TGTGCCAGCTCACCATTTCTCCGGACTATGAACACTGAAGCTTTCTTT. Translation: CASSPFLRTMNTEAFF.

This clonotype was counted at least ten times. This sequence joins TRBV12-3 or TRBV12-4 and TRBJ2-7; the match to TRBD2 covers 13 bases. V was pared by 6 bases and J by 6 bases, with 5 bases of the junction left unmatched. The CDR3 has 14 amino acids. CDR3 coding DNA: TGTGCCAGCAGGACCGGGACTAGCGGGACCGAGCAGTACTTC. It is translated as CASRTGTSGTEQYF.

The J gene is TRBJ2-1, the V gene TRBV7-6, with D hard to call. Trimming shortened V by 1 base and J by 0 bases, and 13 bases separated the two germline ends. The length of the CDR3 is 17 residues. Germline loops: CDR1 SGHVS, CDR2 FNYEAQ. Written as DNA, the CDR3 is TGTGCCAGCAGCTTAGGATGGGGTTATAGCTCCTACAATGAGCAGTTCTTC. Translated, it gives CASSLGWGYSSYNEQFF.

This clonotype was recorded many times. The CDR3 bases are TGTGCCAGCAGACCCGTCCGGATCTATGGCTACACCTTC. It yields the protein CASRPVRIYGYTF. The chain is built from TRBV12-3 or TRBV12-4 and TRBJ1-2, with unresolved D. This CDR3 has 13 amino acids. The V and J ends lost 6 bases and 4 bases respectively, with 12 bases between them.

This chain uses TRBV5-1 with TRBJ2-7, with 7 bases lining up with TRBD2. Germline CDR1 reads SGHRS; CDR2 reads YFSETQ. The junction had 9 bases not matched to a gene; V was cut back by 4 bases and J by 2 bases. CDR3 length: 15 residues. In nucleotides, the CDR3 is TGCGCCAGCAGCCCGGCGGCGGGAGACCCCTACGAGCAGTACTTC. Translated, it gives CASSPAAGDPYEQYF.

V is TRBV7-3 and J is TRBJ2-1; 10 bases align to TRBD2. V shed 4 bases, J shed 9 bases, and the junction held 12 bases outside the gene matches. This CDR3 spans 16 amino acids. Germline CDR1 and CDR2: SGHTA and FQGTGA. The CDR3 nucleotides read TGTGCCAGCAGCTCGGCCGGGCTAGCGGGAGCCAGTGAGCAGTTCTTC. This encodes CASSSAGLAGASEQFF. The variable domain in full, completed from reference TRBV7-3 and TRBJ2-1, reads GAGVSQTPSNKVTEKGKYVELRCDPISGHTALYWYRQSLGQGPEFLIYFQGTGAADDSGLPNDRFFAVRPEGSVSTLKIQRTERGDSAVYLCASSSAGLAGASEQFFGPGTRLTVL.

The gene calls are TRBV5-1 and TRBJ1-6; D might be TRBD1 (5 bases). The CDR3 sequence is 15 residues long. Germline CDR1 reads SGHRS; CDR2 reads YFSETQ. Trimming removed 0 bases at V and 8 bases at J, with 12 bases between. The CDR3 loop reads CASSLGLTGDSPLHF. DNA of the CDR3: TGCGCCAGCAGCTTGGGGTTAACAGGAGATTCACCCCTCCACTTT.

This clonotype has only a few counts. The chain is built from TRBV3-1 and TRBJ2-3; possible D gene TRBD2, 6 bases. Germline V gives CDR1 LGHDT, CDR2 YNNKEL (reference sequence). The CDR3 is made up of 16 amino acids. V lost 1 base and J 0 bases, leaving 11 bases between the germline ends. CDR3 sequence reads: CASSQGGRTSTDTQYF. In DNA, the CDR3 is TGTGCCAGCAGCCAAGGGGGGAGGACTAGCACAGATACGCAGTATTTT.

The V gene is TRBV29-1, the J gene TRBJ2-1, with 12 positions matching TRBD2. The CDR3 runs to 15 residues. Germline values: CDR1 SQVTM, CDR2 ANQGSEA. The ends lost 7 bases at V and 3 bases at J; junction bases unmatched: 7. CDR3: CSGGGGLAGYNEQFF. In nucleotides, the CDR3 is TGCAGCGGGGGAGGGGGACTAGCGGGCTACAATGAGCAGTTCTTC.

This clonotype has more than one count but fewer than ten. This chain connects TRBV6-5 to TRBJ1-1; the D gene is possibly TRBD1 (6 bases). CDR1 MNHEY and CDR2 SVGAGI come from the germline V gene. The CDR3 length is 18 residues. The ends were cut back, 2 bases at V and 0 bases at J, with 19 bases in the middle. The CDR3 nucleotides are TGTGCCAGCAGTTACCAAGACAGGCCCAACATAATGAACACTGAAGCTTTCTTT. Encoded protein: CASSYQDRPNIMNTEAFF.

At least ten counts were recorded for this clonotype. The gene calls are TRBV27 and TRBJ2-1; 8 nucleotides align to TRBD2. V shed 4 bases and J 6 bases; nucleotides not matched to a gene: 5. Germline CDR1 is MNHEY and CDR2 is SMNVEV (reference sequence). The CDR3 sequence is 14 residues long. Written as DNA, the CDR3 is TGTGCCAGCAGTTCCCCGGGACTAGTCAATGAGCAGTTCTTC. Amino acids: CASSSPGLVNEQFF.

The chain joins TRBV20-1 to TRBJ1-1; D is unclear. Trimming removed 3 bases from V and 7 bases from J, with 12 bases in between. This CDR3 is 12 amino acids long. The germline gives CDR1 DFQATT, CDR2 SNEGSKA (reference sequence). As DNA, the CDR3 is TGCAGTGCTAGTTTCGGTGTTGTTGAAGCTTTCTTT. Translating it yields CSASFGVVEAFF.

This clonotype was counted at least ten times. The chain recombines TRBV7-2 with TRBJ2-3, with 14 bases matching TRBD2. The CDR3 totals 15 residues. The V and J ends lost 4 bases and 6 bases, in that order; junction bases with no gene match: 3. CDR1 and CDR2 (germline): SGHTA, FQGNSA. For the CDR3, the DNA is TGTGCCAGCAGCTGGGGACTAGCGGGAGCGGATACGCAGTATTTT. Residues: CASSWGLAGADTQYF.

This clonotype has at least ten counts. V gene TRBV28 combines with J gene TRBJ2-7; D perhaps matches TRBD2 (5 bases). The ends were cut back, 6 bases at V and 3 bases at J, with 9 bases in the middle. The germline V gene has CDR1 MDHEN and CDR2 SYDVKM. This CDR3 has 12 residues. The CDR3 sequence is CASRAAGYEQYF. As DNA, the CDR3 is TGTGCCAGCAGAGCGGCAGGCTACGAGCAGTACTTC.

The chain uses TRBV7-9 and TRBJ2-5, with 9 nucleotides matching TRBD1. The CDR3 length is 16 residues. The germline CDR1 and CDR2 sequences are SEHNR and FQNEAQ (reference sequence). V lost 3 bases and J lost 0; bases outside the gene matches: 5. CDR3 residues: CASSFRDRVYQETQYF. The CDR3 region has the DNA TGTGCCAGCAGCTTCCGGGACAGGGTCTACCAAGAGACCCAGTACTTC.

This clonotype was counted between two and nine times. The rearrangement uses TRBV4-3 and TRBJ2-5, with D perhaps TRBD2 (6 bases). V lost 0 bases, J lost 4 bases, and 18 bases lay in between. CDR3 length equals 17 residues. The V gene's germline CDR1 is LGHNA and CDR2 YSLEER. The CDR3 coding sequence is TGCGCCAGCAGCCAAGAGGTCGGCGGGACCCGTGGAGAGACCCAGTACTTC. Translating gives CASSQEVGGTRGETQYF.

The V call is TRBV9, the J call TRBJ1-3; D is possibly TRBD1 (5 bases). CDR1 is SGDLS, CDR2 YYNGEE, per germline. V shed 3 bases and J shed 0 bases, with 13 bases lying between them. This CDR3 has 16 residues. In nucleotides, the CDR3 is TGTGCCAGCAGCGGATACGGGGCGCTCTCTGGAAACACCATATATTTT. Encoded protein: CASSGYGALSGNTIYF.

The V call is TRBV30, the J call TRBJ1-1; 8 bases fit TRBD1. The J segment lost 4 bases and the V segment lost 2 bases, leaving 3 bases of the junction unmatched. Germline-derived CDR1 and CDR2 are GTSNPN and SVGIG (reference sequence). CDR3 length: 13 residues. As DNA, the CDR3 is TGTGCCTGGAGTTCGACAGGGGCCACTGAAGCTTTCTTT. This codes for CAWSSTGATEAFF. The full variable domain, completed using reference TRBV30 and TRBJ1-1, is SQTIHQWPATLVQPVGSPLSLECTVEGTSNPNLYWYRQAAGRGLQLLFYSVGIGQISSEVPQNLSASRPQDRQFILSSKKLLLSDSGFYLCAWSSTGATEAFFGQGTRLTVV.

This clonotype was picked up a small number of times. This chain connects TRBV20-1 to TRBJ2-7; 7 nucleotides match TRBD2. The CDR3 extends over 14 amino acids. Germline V CDR1 and CDR2: DFQATT, SNEGSKA (reference sequence). The J segment lost 0 bases and the V segment lost 3 bases, leaving 5 bases of the junction unmatched. This chain's CDR3 is CSARGGEHSYEQYF. CDR3 DNA: TGCAGTGCTAGGGGGGGGGAGCACTCCTACGAGCAGTACTTC.

This clonotype was seen a handful of times. This rearrangement joins TRBV28 to TRBJ2-1; 7 positions agree with TRBD2. The CDR3 has 16 amino acids. From germline, CDR1 is MDHEN and CDR2 SYDVKM. V shed 4 bases, J shed 8 bases, and the junction held 14 bases outside the gene matches. The CDR3 DNA sequence: TGTGCCAGCAGTTCACCGACTAGCCTTCATCCGGATGAGCAGTTCTTC. This sequence encodes CASSSPTSLHPDEQFF.